The rows below give T cell receptor beta chains drawn from one sample of a study of blood T cell repertoires in COVID-19. Assay: immunoSEQ multiplex PCR; the TCRdb copy retains only in-frame clones and omits some. The sample has a few hundred thousand clones, roughly 88% seen once; the top ten hold 10% to 15%. The material sequenced was peripheral blood. All receptors come from a woman aged 45 to 65 with COVID-19, enrolled during active disease. The CDR3 runs from the conserved cysteine through the conserved F or W. A D gene is named only where the DNA matches it firmly. Some rows mark clone size as missing; the rest say once, few, many or name a class of expanded clone.

abundance	d_gene	v_gene	j_gene	CDR3aa	CDR3nt
NA	NA	TRBV29-1	TRBJ2-1	CSVERGTSGGNEQFF	TGCAGCGTTGAAAGGGGGACCAGCGGCGGGAATGAGCAGTTCTTC
NA	NA	TRBV6-1	TRBJ1-5	CASSGALQRGNQPQHF	TGTGCCAGCAGTGGAGCGTTACAGAGGGGCAATCAGCCCCAGCATTTT
NA	NA	TRBV6-1	TRBJ1-2	CASSWEARDYGYTF	TGTGCCAGCAGTTGGGAGGCCAGGGATTATGGCTACACCTTC
NA	TRBD2	TRBV4-1	TRBJ2-1	CASSQDLAGGPGEQFF	TGCGCCAGCAGCCAAGATCTCGCGGGGGGGCCGGGTGAGCAGTTCTTC
NA	NA	TRBV7-2	TRBJ1-2	CASSPAGGAYGYTF	TGTGCCAGCAGCCCAGCGGGGGGCGCGTATGGCTACACCTTC
once	NA	TRBV14	TRBJ2-7	CASSHPWGTKDEQYF	TGTGCCAGCAGCCACCCTTGGGGCACAAAGGACGAGCAGTACTTC
NA	TRBD2	TRBV30	TRBJ2-3	CAWNPLAGGLASTDTQYF	TGTGCCTGGAACCCACTAGCGGGGGGGCTCGCTAGCACAGATACGCAGTATTTT
NA	NA	TRBV3-1/TRBV3-2	TRBJ2-1	CASSQDLRGGYNEQFF	TGTGCCAGCAGCCAAGACTTGAGGGGGGGGTACAATGAGCAGTTCTTC
few	NA	TRBV9	TRBJ1-6	CASSESQGMDSPLHF	TGTGCCAGCAGTGAATCCCAGGGGATGGATTCACCCCTCCACTTT
NA	NA	TRBV5-1	TRBJ1-2	CASSLDIYGYTF	TGCGCCAGCAGCTTGGATATCTATGGCTACACCTTC
NA	NA	TRBV5-6	TRBJ1-1	CASSPSQQGERGTEAFF	TGTGCCAGCAGCCCTTCTCAACAGGGAGAGCGGGGCACTGAAGCTTTCTTT
NA	NA	TRBV20-1	TRBJ2-2	CSARDTGELFF	TGCAGTGCGCGGGACACCGGGGAGCTGTTTTTT
NA	NA	TRBV11-2	TRBJ1-1	CASSPSGNTEAFF	TGTGCCAGCAGTCCGTCAGGGAACACTGAAGCTTTCTTT
NA	NA	TRBV7-9	TRBJ1-1	CASSSLTVNTEAFF	TGTGCCAGCAGCTCCCTGACAGTGAACACTGAAGCTTTCTTT
NA	NA	TRBV3-1/TRBV3-2	TRBJ2-5	CASSLNIPFSETQYF	TGTGCCAGCAGCCTCAACATTCCTTTCTCTGAGACCCAGTACTTC
NA	NA	TRBV18	TRBJ2-5	CASSQDTSRETQYF	TGTGCCAGCTCACAAGACACTAGCAGAGAGACCCAGTACTTC
NA	NA	TRBV5-1	TRBJ1-1	CASSLEGLSGREAFF	TGCGCCAGCAGCTTGGAAGGGTTGTCAGGGAGGGAAGCTTTCTTT
once	NA	TRBV6-5	TRBJ2-1	CASSYSTGSSYNEQFF	TGTGCCAGCAGTTACTCGACTGGAAGCTCCTACAATGAGCAGTTCTTC
NA	TRBD1	TRBV5-4	TRBJ1-1	CASSSWTGGVKDTEAFF	TGTGCCAGCAGCTCTTGGACAGGGGGAGTCAAGGACACTGAAGCTTTCTTT
NA	NA	TRBV19	TRBJ2-2	CASSIMAGNTGELFF	TGTGCCAGTAGTATTATGGCAGGCAACACCGGGGAGCTGTTTTTT
NA	NA	TRBV24-1	TRBJ1-1	CATKDSRMGGTEAFF	TGTGCCACCAAGGACTCGCGAATGGGGGGCACTGAAGCTTTCTTT
NA	NA	TRBV3-1/TRBV3-2	TRBJ2-5	CASSPDRIETQYF	TGTGCCAGCAGCCCTGACAGGATCGAGACCCAGTACTTC
NA	TRBD1	TRBV18	TRBJ1-4	CASSRDRSNEKLFF	TGTGCCAGCTCACGGGACAGAAGTAATGAAAAACTGTTTTTT
NA	TRBD1	TRBV7-9	TRBJ1-1	CASSLVQGADTEAFF	TGTGCCAGCAGCTTAGTACAGGGGGCCGACACTGAAGCTTTCTTT
NA	TRBD1	TRBV6-5	TRBJ2-3	CASSPGQGATQYF	TGTGCCAGCAGCCCCGGACAGGGTGCTACGCAGTATTTT
once	TRBD1	TRBV29-1	TRBJ2-3	CSVPNRQGALTDTQYF	TGCAGCGTTCCCAACCGACAGGGGGCTTTGACAGATACGCAGTATTTT
NA	NA	TRBV2	TRBJ1-5	CASSENFGENQPQHF	TGTGCCAGCAGTGAAAACTTCGGGGAAAATCAGCCCCAGCATTTT
NA	TRBD1	TRBV30	TRBJ1-6	CAWGQGDNSPLHF	TGTGCCTGGGGGCAGGGGGATAATTCACCCCTCCACTTT
NA	NA	TRBV7-9	TRBJ1-3	CASSSDGSSGNTIYF	TGTGCCAGCAGCTCGGACGGGAGCTCTGGAAACACCATATATTTT
NA	TRBD1	TRBV6-5	TRBJ1-2	CATPQTGRLNYGYTF	TGTGCCACTCCCCAGACAGGGAGACTGAACTATGGCTACACCTTC
NA	NA	TRBV5-6	TRBJ1-2	CASSGGTTSKDGYTF	TGTGCCAGCAGCGGGGGGACGACGAGTAAGGATGGCTACACCTTC
NA	NA	TRBV30	TRBJ2-1	CAWSLPSQGSYNEQFF	TGTGCCTGGAGTCTCCCCAGCCAGGGCTCCTACAATGAGCAGTTCTTC
NA	NA	TRBV10-3	TRBJ1-1	CATAAGIEGGTEAFF	TGTGCCACCGCGGCTGGGATCGAGGGGGGGACTGAAGCTTTCTTT
NA	NA	TRBV9	TRBJ1-3	CASSVAPLGGDTIYF	TGTGCCAGCAGCGTAGCCCCCCTCGGGGGAGACACCATATATTTT
NA	NA	TRBV4-1	TRBJ2-3	CASSPKQGSTDTQYF	TGCGCCAGCAGCCCAAAACAGGGTAGCACAGATACGCAGTATTTT
few	NA	TRBV27	TRBJ1-1	CASSLQGGAEAFF	TGTGCCAGCAGCCTACAGGGCGGAGCTGAAGCTTTCTTT
NA	TRBD1	TRBV9	TRBJ2-7	CASSVEQGANEQYF	TGTGCCAGCAGCGTAGAACAGGGGGCCAACGAGCAGTACTTC
few	NA	TRBV18	TRBJ1-1	CASHLNTGGTEAFF	TGTGCCAGCCACTTGAATACAGGTGGCACTGAAGCTTTCTTT
NA	TRBD2	TRBV3-1/TRBV3-2	TRBJ2-3	CASSPPRASGGGTDTQYF	TGTGCCAGCAGCCCTCCCAGGGCTAGCGGGGGGGGTACAGATACGCAGTATTTT
NA	TRBD1	TRBV10-3	TRBJ2-7	CAISGPQGTDYEQYF	TGTGCCATCAGTGGTCCACAGGGGACAGACTACGAGCAGTACTTC
NA	TRBD1	TRBV3-1/TRBV3-2	TRBJ2-7	CASSQAWRQGRNEQYF	TGTGCCAGCAGCCAAGCCTGGAGACAGGGAAGGAACGAGCAGTACTTC
NA	TRBD1	TRBV11-1	TRBJ2-7	CASSLTRGGLYEQYF	TGTGCCAGCAGCTTAACTAGAGGGGGCCTCTACGAGCAGTACTTC
NA	TRBD1	TRBV5-6	TRBJ1-4	CASSLGQGEQKLFF	TGTGCCAGCAGCTTGGGACAGGGGGAGCAAAAACTGTTTTTT
few	NA	TRBV7-3	TRBJ1-1	CASSPDTNTEAFF	TGTGCCAGCAGCCCTGACACCAACACTGAAGCTTTCTTT
NA	NA	TRBV7-5	TRBJ1-5	CASSFGVRPQHF	TGTGCCAGCAGCTTCGGGGTTCGGCCCCAGCATTTT
NA	NA	TRBV19	TRBJ1-2	CASSIQQGTSGYTF	TGTGCCAGTAGTATCCAACAGGGTACCTCTGGCTACACCTTC
NA	TRBD1	TRBV3-1/TRBV3-2	TRBJ1-5	CASSQDTGGRQPQHF	TGTGCCAGCAGCCAAGATACAGGGGGCCGGCAGCCCCAGCATTTT
NA	TRBD1	TRBV6-5	TRBJ2-7	CASRNRGSYYEQYF	TGTGCCAGTAGAAACAGGGGGAGCTACTACGAGCAGTACTTC